The 21 T cell receptor beta chains listed next were all sequenced from one sample in a study of blood T cells in healthy people across ages (dated by TCRdb to 2015 to 2017). The library came from 5' RACE. Sequencing was performed on an Illumina HiSeq 2500. The second PCR ran for about 6 to 11 cycles and used a J-beta primer mix along with a sample-barcoded 5' primer. Using fastp at Q25 and MiXCR, TCRdb reprocessed the public reads and kept productive beta chains. Every distinct CDR3 protein forms one entry, paired with its most common genes and DNA. The sample table shows 1.4 million or so distinct CDR3 sequences, and 35% to 45% are seen once. The ten largest make up about 4% of the sample. Sequencing input: blood. The source is a young woman in good health.

The genes are TRBV7-3 and TRBJ2-1; perhaps TRBD2 as D (6 bases). Looked up from germline, CDR1 is SGHTA and CDR2 is FQGTGA. V lost 5 bases, J lost 13 bases, and 18 bases lay in between. The CDR3 totals 13 residues. The CDR3 DNA reads as TGTGCCAGCAGCCGGACTATGGTGGAGACCCAGTTCTTC. It translates to CASSRTMVETQFF.

Note on this clonotype: This may arise from a read error, as a much more abundant clone is one base away. The chain employs TRBV6-2 or TRBV6-3 and TRBJ2-5; 7 nucleotides align to TRBD2. The CDR3 has 15 amino acids. Germline CDR1 MNHEY, CDR2 SVGEGT. With 6 bases clipped from V and 2 bases from J, the junction kept 9 bases outside the gene matches. DNA of the CDR3: TGTGCCAGCAGCCCGGCTAGCGGTACTCAAGAGACCCAGTACTTC. It translates to CASSPASGTQETQYF.

The gene calls are TRBV5-6 and TRBJ1-6; tentative D call: TRBD1 (6 bases). This CDR3 has 15 residues. Deletions cut 1 base from V and 3 bases from J, with 8 bases between. CDR1 and CDR2 (germline): SGHDT, YYEEEE. The CDR3 sequence is CASSLRDIYNSPLHF. The CDR3 bases are TGTGCCAGCAGCTTGAGGGACATCTATAATTCACCCCTCCACTTT.

The chain is built from TRBV29-1 and TRBJ1-2; 7 bases match TRBD1. This CDR3 contains 13 residues. Germline CDR1 and CDR2: SQVTM and ANQGSEA. J lost 3 bases, V lost 6 bases, and 7 bases had no gene match. CDR3 sequence: CSVPDRADYGYTF. The CDR3 DNA is TGCAGCGTCCCCGACAGGGCCGACTATGGCTACACCTTC.

This clonotype was found a few times. The rearrangement uses TRBV9 and TRBJ2-1, with 11 bases fitting TRBD2. The CDR3 extends over 16 amino acids. The germline V gene has CDR1 SGDLS and CDR2 YYNGEE. Trimming took 4 bases from V and 8 from J; bases not matched to a gene: 11. CDR3 DNA: TGTGCCAGCAGCCTTGGGACTAGCGGCCCACAATATGAGCAGTTCTTC. This encodes CASSLGTSGPQYEQFF.

V and J are TRBV4-3 and TRBJ1-6; TRBD1 might be the D (5 bases). V lost 0 bases, J lost 9 bases, and 15 bases lay in between. The CDR3 spans 16 residues. CDR1 is LGHNA, CDR2 YSLEER, per germline. CDR3 sequence: CASSQDSGGLGSPLHF. The CDR3 DNA reads TGCGCCAGCAGCCAAGATAGTGGGGGTTTAGGTTCACCCCTCCACTTT.

V is TRBV20-1 and J is TRBJ2-3; 12 bases map to TRBD2. Looked up from germline, CDR1 is DFQATT and CDR2 is SNEGSKA (reference sequence). The CDR3 extends over 15 amino acids. The CDR3 reads CSIDAGLAGTDTQYF. CDR3 sequence (DNA): TGCAGCATAGACGCGGGACTAGCGGGTACAGATACGCAGTATTTT.

The chain recombines TRBV20-1 with TRBJ1-2; 7 bases line up with TRBD1. Germline V gives CDR1 DFQATT, CDR2 SNEGSKA (reference sequence). CDR3 length equals 14 residues. The V gene end was trimmed by 6 bases and the J gene end by 4 bases; junction bases not matched to a gene: 11. CDR3 residues: CSAPRGDSLYGYTF. CDR3 sequence (DNA): TGCAGTGCCCCCAGAGGGGACAGCCTCTATGGCTACACCTTC.

In this sample, this clonotype turned up many times. This sequence joins TRBV20-1 and TRBJ2-6, with D possibly being TRBD1 or TRBD2 (5 bases each). The CDR3 consists of 15 residues. In germline, CDR1 is DFQATT, CDR2 SNEGSKA (reference sequence). V lost 6 bases to trimming and J lost 0 bases, with 12 bases between them. The chain's CDR3 is CSATGTDSGANVLTF. The CDR3 DNA follows: TGCAGTGCAACCGGGACGGACTCTGGGGCCAACGTCCTGACTTTC.

As concerns this clonotype: Germline and junction disagree at one end, which may indicate a read error. The chain joins TRBV7-9 to TRBJ2-3; 11 nucleotides align to TRBD2. The CDR3 has 19 residues. CDR1 SEHNR and CDR2 FQNEAQ come from the germline V gene (reference sequence). The CDR3 sequence: CVSSLEGLAVASSTDTQYF. In DNA form, the CDR3 reads TGTGTCAGCAGCTTAGAGGGACTAGCGGTCGCCAGTAGCACAGATACGCAGTATTTT.

This clonotype appeared a few times. The gene calls are TRBV28 and TRBJ1-1, with no clear D. There are 14 residues in the CDR3. The V gene lost 5 bases and the J gene lost 2 bases, with 12 bases spanning the gap. Per the germline V gene, CDR1 is MDHEN and CDR2 is SYDVKM. This CDR3 is CASSTHPSNTEAFF. Written as DNA, the CDR3 is TGTGCCAGCAGTACCCACCCGAGCAACACTGAAGCTTTCTTT.

The rearrangement links TRBV7-2 to TRBJ2-5, with a weak D call TRBD2 (5 bases). V was cut by 1 base and J by 2 bases, with 14 bases left in between. Germline V gene lookup returns CDR1 SGHTA and CDR2 FQGNSA. The CDR3 loop spans 16 amino acids. The CDR3 sequence: CASSLGPSLRQETQYF. The DNA of the CDR3 is TGTGCCAGCAGCTTAGGTCCTAGCCTACGACAAGAGACCCAGTACTTC.

The chain carries TRBV20-1 and TRBJ2-1, with D perhaps TRBD2 (6 bases). This CDR3 is 16 amino acids long. Deletions cut 6 bases from V and 0 bases from J, with 18 bases between. The germline V gene encodes CDR1 DFQATT and CDR2 SNEGSKA (reference sequence). CDR3 sequence (DNA): TGCAGTGCCCGGGGGAGAGCGGGTAGCTCCTACAATGAGCAGTTCTTC. Amino acid sequence: CSARGRAGSSYNEQFF.

This clonotype was seen a handful of times. The rearrangement joins TRBV24-1 to TRBJ2-5; 7 bases fit TRBD2. The germline V gene encodes CDR1 KGHDR and CDR2 SFDVKD. Trimming cost V 4 bases and J 4 bases; bases outside gene matches: 2. This CDR3 spans 13 amino acids. Here the CDR3 DNA reads TGTGCCACCAGTGAGTCGGGGGGAGAGACCCAGTACTTC. Its translation: CATSESGGETQYF.

The V call is TRBV10-1, the J call TRBJ2-3; D unresolved. Trimming took 9 bases from V and 6 from J, leaving 13 bases between them. Germline loops: CDR1 WNHNN, CDR2 SYGVQD (reference sequence). The CDR3 is 12 residues long. The CDR3 reads CARGFRSDTQYF. CDR3 DNA: TGCGCCAGGGGATTCCGGTCGGATACGCAGTATTTT.

This clonotype showed up just a few times. The DNA of the CDR3 is TGCAGCGTTTTAGAGCCGGGTGGCTACACCTTC. Translation: CSVLEPGGYTF. The chain has TRBV29-1 and TRBJ1-2; no clear D. The CDR3 runs 11 residues. Per the germline V gene, CDR1 is SQVTM and CDR2 is ANQGSEA. V gave up 5 bases and J gave up 7 bases, with 11 bases separating them.

This chain links TRBV28 with TRBJ1-5, with no clear D. The CDR3 runs 18 residues. Per the germline V gene, CDR1 is MDHEN and CDR2 is SYDVKM. Trimming removed 7 bases from V and 0 bases from J, with 22 bases in between. CDR3 nucleotide sequence: TGTGCCAGCACCTTGCCCAGAACCCTAAGTAATAGCAATCAGCCCCAGCATTTT. Translation: CASTLPRTLSNSNQPQHF.

J is TRBJ1-2 and V is TRBV6-2 or TRBV6-3; TRBD1 matches at 8 bases. Germline V gene data show CDR1 as MNHEY and CDR2 as SVGEGT. This CDR3 has 15 residues. J was trimmed by 0 bases and V by 4 bases; bases with no gene match: 4. This CDR3 is CASSSETGANYGYTF. The CDR3 nucleotides are TGTGCCAGCAGTTCCGAGACAGGGGCTAACTATGGCTACACCTTC.

About this clonotype itself: An end of the junction does not agree with germline; a read error may underlie this. This CDR3 is CSVEVQGASTKAFF. CDR3 DNA sequence: TGCAGCGTTGAGGTCCAGGGGGCGAGCACTAAAGCTTTCTTT. This rearrangement joins TRBV29-1 to TRBJ1-1; 8 bases agree with TRBD1. The V gene's germline CDR1 is SQVTM and CDR2 ANQGSEA. The CDR3 length is 14 residues.

This clonotype was observed a few times. The rearrangement uses TRBV9 and TRBJ2-7; D gene uncertain. Trimming removed 3 bases from V and 6 bases from J, with 4 bases in between. Germline V lookup: CDR1 SGDLS, CDR2 YYNGEE. This CDR3 is built from 10 residues. CDR3 sequence: CASSALEQYF. CDR3 bases: TGTGCCAGCAGCGCCCTCGAGCAGTACTTC.

The rearrangement uses TRBV7-2 and TRBJ1-5; D unresolved. The V end was cut by 6 bases, the J end by 7 bases, with 13 bases between. The CDR3 extends over 13 amino acids. In germline, CDR1 is SGHTA, CDR2 FQGNSA. The CDR3 protein is CASRGFEGQPQHF. The CDR3 DNA follows: TGTGCCAGCAGGGGGTTTGAGGGCCAGCCCCAGCATTTT.